This passage covers 29 T cell receptor beta chains from one sample sequenced in a study of blood T cells in healthy people across ages. Alongside a J-beta primer mix, a sample-barcoded 5' primer served in a second PCR lasting about 7 to 12 cycles. MiXCR, run by TCRdb on the 5' RACE reads, gives a single entry per CDR3 protein. The profile shows around 2 million distinct CDR3 sequences, about two fifths of them singletons. The specimen sequenced was blood. The source is a human donor in good health.

This clonotype has just a few counts. In nucleotides, the CDR3 is TGTGCCACAAGAACTGGGGCCAACGTCCTGACTTTC. Protein product: CATRTGANVLTF. The chain joins TRBV10-3 to TRBJ2-6; D is ambiguous. There are 12 residues in the CDR3. CDR1 and CDR2 from the germline V gene are ENHRY and SYGVKD. V was pared by 10 bases and J by 2 bases, with 6 bases between.

The CDR3 reads CASSSGGVRTYEQYF. CDR3 coding DNA: TGCGCCAGCAGCTCCGGGGGGGTGAGGACCTACGAGCAGTACTTC. This chain connects TRBV5-1 to TRBJ2-7, with TRBD2 matching 8 bases. The CDR3 runs 15 residues. Trimming removed 3 bases from V and 2 bases from J; junction bases left unmatched: 7. The V gene's germline CDR1 is SGHRS and CDR2 YFSETQ.

This clonotype was observed a single time. CDR3 amino acids: CASRRIAGGPKDTQYF. Here the CDR3 DNA reads TGCGCCAGCAGACGCATAGCGGGGGGGCCCAAAGATACGCAGTATTTT. The chain recombines TRBV5-1 with TRBJ2-3; TRBD2 agrees at 11 bases. The J segment lost 5 bases and the V segment lost 5 bases, leaving 10 bases of the junction unmatched. Germline V lookup: CDR1 SGHRS, CDR2 YFSETQ. This CDR3 region has 16 residues.

The V and J genes are TRBV4-2 and TRBJ1-2, with D possibly being TRBD1 (5 bases). From germline, CDR1 is LGHNA and CDR2 YNFKEQ. Trimming cost V 1 base and J 0 bases, with 15 bases left between them. The CDR3 sequence is 17 residues long. CDR3 bases: TGTGCCAGCAGCCAAGGTCTTCAGGGTTTCTCTAACTATGGCTACACCTTC. Its protein is CASSQGLQGFSNYGYTF.

This clonotype showed up just a few times. The junction departs from germline at one end; a sequencing error may be responsible. This chain links TRBV12-3 or TRBV12-4 with TRBJ2-3, with D unclear. There are 14 residues in the CDR3. The CDR3 region is CASRKYSFTDTQYF. The CDR3 nucleotides are TGTGCCAGTCGAAAATACAGCTTCACAGACACGCAGTATTTT.

The V call is TRBV20-1, the J call TRBJ2-7; 13 bases line up with TRBD2. The CDR3 length is 15 residues. Germline CDR1 and CDR2: DFQATT and SNEGSKA (reference sequence). Trimming removed 3 bases from V and 4 bases from J; junction bases left unmatched: 6. The CDR3 coding sequence is TGCAGTGCTAGCCAACTAGCGGGAGGGCCATACGAGCAGTACTTC. Protein sequence: CSASQLAGGPYEQYF.

This clonotype came up once. V gene TRBV6-5 combines with J gene TRBJ1-2; D not certain. Looked up from germline, CDR1 is MNHEY and CDR2 is SVGAGI. The CDR3 loop spans 14 amino acids. V lost 0 bases and J lost 6, with 11 bases in between. The chain's CDR3 is CASSYSEGPDGYTF. CDR3 nucleotide sequence: TGTGCCAGCAGTTACTCCGAAGGACCCGATGGCTACACCTTC.

The chain recombines TRBV4-2 with TRBJ2-4, with TRBD1 as a possible D gene (6 bases). Germline assignment: CDR1 LGHNA and CDR2 YNFKEQ. CDR3 length: 17 amino acids. Trimming left V 4 bases short and J 4 bases short, with 20 bases between. The CDR3 DNA reads as TGTGCCAGCAGCCTAGAAACAGGGCGAAGGGGAAAAAACATTCAGTACTTC. Translation: CASSLETGRRGKNIQYF.

This chain links TRBV15 with TRBJ1-1, with D hard to call. Germline CDR1 is LNHNV and CDR2 is YYDKDF (reference sequence). Trimming removed 0 bases from V and 0 bases from J, with 8 bases in between. The CDR3 is 15 residues long. The CDR3 sequence is CATSRDKRVNTEAFF. Here the CDR3 DNA reads TGTGCCACCAGCAGAGATAAGAGAGTGAACACTGAAGCTTTCTTT.

The chain employs TRBV12-5 and TRBJ2-1; 7 bases line up with TRBD2. The ends lost 11 bases at V and 7 bases at J; junction bases unmatched: 20. CDR1 is LGHNT and CDR2 is FRNRAP in the germline V gene. The CDR3 has 16 amino acids. The CDR3 DNA sequence: TGTGCTTGTGCCCTCGGTGGGGAGGGGAGTTGGAATGAGCAGTTCTTC. It codes for CACALGGEGSWNEQFF.

This clonotype has only a few counts. This chain uses TRBV6-1 with TRBJ1-5, with D hard to call. Between the trimmed V and J ends, which lost 2 bases and 9 bases, there was a span of 14 bases. From germline, CDR1 is MNHNS and CDR2 SASEGT. CDR3 length: 14 amino acids. The CDR3 loop is CASSEFNGVRPQHF. CDR3 nucleotides: TGTGCCAGCAGTGAATTTAATGGGGTTCGGCCCCAGCATTTT.

In DNA form, the CDR3 reads TGTGCCAGCAGCCAAATCGGGGGGGTTAGAGACACTGAAGCTTTCTTT. It encodes CASSQIGGVRDTEAFF. This sequence joins TRBV14 and TRBJ1-1; TRBD1 is a possible D gene (5 bases). Trimming removed 2 bases at V and 3 bases at J, with 16 bases between. Germline CDR1 is SGHDN and CDR2 is FVKESK. This CDR3 contains 16 residues.

This clonotype was detected a few times. V and J are TRBV6-5 and TRBJ2-1, with 9 bases lining up with TRBD2. V trimming: 2 bases; J trimming: 7 bases; junction bases outside the gene matches: 6. The CDR3 spans 15 residues. Germline V CDR1 and CDR2: MNHEY, SVGAGI. Written as DNA, the CDR3 is TGTGCCAGCAGTTACCGGGCGGGGGGGATGAATGAGCAGTTCTTC. Its protein product is CASSYRAGGMNEQFF.

The chain uses TRBV5-6 and TRBJ2-1; unclear D gene. The CDR3 is 16 amino acids. V gave up 0 bases and J gave up 2 bases, with 12 bases separating them. CDR1 and CDR2 (germline): SGHDT, YYEEEE. The CDR3 is CASSLGSGWTYNEQFF. The CDR3 nucleotides are TGTGCCAGCAGCTTGGGGTCAGGTTGGACCTACAATGAGCAGTTCTTC.

The chain uses TRBV5-4 and TRBJ2-1, with 15 bases lining up with TRBD2. V was pared by 4 bases and J by 4 bases, with 9 bases of the junction left unmatched. CDR3 length: 18 residues. Per the germline V gene, CDR1 is SGHNT and CDR2 is YYREEE (reference sequence). The CDR3 reads CASSRGTSGGTRYNEQFF. The CDR3 bases are TGTGCCAGCAGCCGAGGGACTAGCGGGGGGACCCGATACAATGAGCAGTTCTTC.

This clonotype turned up a few times. The CDR3 DNA reads TGTGCCACCAGCAGCGAACCGGGACAGGGGGCGCGTGGGGCCAACGTCCTGACTTTC. It encodes CATSSEPGQGARGANVLTF. The genes are TRBV15 and TRBJ2-6; 12 bases are shared with TRBD1. CDR1 is LNHNV, CDR2 YYDKDF, per germline (reference sequence). V lost 3 bases and J lost 3; bases outside the gene matches: 9. This CDR3 has 19 residues.

This rearrangement joins TRBV7-9 to TRBJ2-2; D is perhaps TRBD2 (6 bases). This CDR3 comprises 13 residues. V was trimmed by 3 bases and J by 10 bases, leaving 12 bases between them. Germline V gives CDR1 SEHNR, CDR2 FQNEAQ (reference sequence). The CDR3 here is CASSFVAVEELFF. The CDR3 nucleotides read TGTGCCAGCAGCTTTGTAGCGGTCGAGGAGCTGTTTTTT. Together with reference TRBV7-9 and TRBJ2-2, the CDR3 gives the full variable domain: DTGVSQNPRHKITKRGQNVTFRCDPISEHNRLYWYRQTLGQGPEFLTYFQNEAQLEKSRLLSDRFSAERPKGSFSTLEIQRTEQGDSAMYLCASSFVAVEELFFGEGSRLTVL.

The gene calls are TRBV20-1 and TRBJ2-7; the match to TRBD1 covers 10 bases. Germline V lookup: CDR1 DFQATT, CDR2 SNEGSKA (reference sequence). After removal of 4 bases from V and 2 bases from J, the junction contained 5 bases not matched to a gene. This CDR3 region has 14 residues. CDR3 amino acids: CSANPGQGPYEQYF. The CDR3 nucleotides are TGCAGTGCTAATCCGGGACAGGGGCCCTACGAGCAGTACTTC.

J is TRBJ1-2 and V is TRBV6-5; TRBD1 matches at 8 bases. CDR1 MNHEY and CDR2 SVGAGI come from the germline V gene. V was pared by 0 bases and J by 8 bases, with 8 bases of the junction left unmatched. This CDR3 region has 15 residues. The CDR3 region has the DNA TGTGCCAGCAGTTACTCCCTTGACAGGGGTGGCGGCTACACCTTC. The encoded protein is CASSYSLDRGGGYTF.

This rearrangement joins TRBV5-1 to TRBJ2-3; 7 bases map to TRBD1. Germline CDR1 and CDR2: SGHRS and YFSETQ. The CDR3 totals 15 residues. Trimming at V came to 4 bases and at J to 5 bases, leaving 10 bases not matched to a gene. As DNA, the CDR3 is TGCGCCAGCAGCGCCAACCCCGGACAGGAAGATACGCAGTATTTT. It translates to CASSANPGQEDTQYF.

There are a few counts of this clonotype. The rearrangement joins TRBV24-1 to TRBJ2-1, with 8 nucleotides matching TRBD2. CDR1 KGHDR and CDR2 SFDVKD come from the germline V gene. J gave up 4 bases and V 6 bases, and 4 bases lay outside the gene matches. This CDR3 is 14 amino acids long. The CDR3 coding sequence is TGTGCCACCAGTCGGGGGGGCGCGTACAATGAGCAGTTCTTC. It specifies CATSRGGAYNEQFF.

This rearrangement joins TRBV24-1 to TRBJ2-3; D possibly corresponds to TRBD2 (5 bases). CDR3 length: 15 residues. Trimming shortened V by 2 bases and J by 1 base, and 9 bases separated the two germline ends. Germline CDR1 is KGHDR and CDR2 is SFDVKD. CDR3 bases: TGTGCCACCAGTGATTGGACTGGCGGCACAGATACGCAGTATTTT. As protein: CATSDWTGGTDTQYF.

This clonotype was picked up a small number of times. J is TRBJ2-3 and V is TRBV5-6; the D gene is possibly TRBD1 (5 bases). Germline V gene lookup returns CDR1 SGHDT and CDR2 YYEEEE. Deletions cut 4 bases from V and 4 bases from J, with 22 bases between. The CDR3 is made up of 17 amino acids. CDR3 amino acids: CASSRSALRTYSDTQYF. CDR3 bases: TGTGCCAGCAGCCGCTCAGCACTCCGGACATACTCAGATACGCAGTATTTT.

V gene TRBV10-3 combines with J gene TRBJ1-2, with TRBD1 matching 9 bases. Germline CDR1 and CDR2: ENHRY and SYGVKD. The CDR3 runs to 13 residues. Unmatched junction bases numbered 6, after V lost 7 bases and J lost 6 bases. The CDR3 nucleotides read TGTGCCATCAAATCGGGACAGGGTGATGGCTACACCTTC. This sequence encodes CAIKSGQGDGYTF.

The rearrangement joins TRBV6-1 to TRBJ2-1; 8 bases are shared with TRBD2. This CDR3 has 14 amino acids. Germline CDR1 MNHNS, CDR2 SASEGT. V trimming: 7 bases; J trimming: 4 bases; junction bases outside the gene matches: 6. CDR3 DNA: TGTGCCAGCATAGAATTAGCGGGGTACAATGAGCAGTTCTTC. Protein: CASIELAGYNEQFF.

The chain couples TRBV7-9 to TRBJ1-6; TRBD1 might be the D (5 bases). Germline lookup yields CDR1 SEHNR and CDR2 FQNEAQ (reference sequence). V was cut by 4 bases and J by 8 bases, with 21 bases left in between. CDR3 length: 17 amino acids. CDR3 in DNA: TGTGCCAGCAGCTCTAGGATGGGTTCAGGGCGGTATTCACCCCTCCACTTT. This sequence encodes CASSSRMGSGRYSPLHF. Variable domain in full (rest from reference TRBV7-9 and TRBJ1-6): DTGVSQNPRHKITKRGQNVTFRCDPISEHNRLYWYRQTLGQGPEFLTYFQNEAQLEKSRLLSDRFSAERPKGSFSTLEIQRTEQGDSAMYLCASSSRMGSGRYSPLHFGNGTRLTVT.

The chain combines TRBV29-1 with TRBJ2-7; perhaps TRBD2 as D (6 bases). Deletions cut 4 bases from V and 3 bases from J, with 13 bases between. This CDR3 has 13 amino acids. Germline V gene sequence: CDR1 SQVTM, CDR2 ANQGSEA. CDR3 nucleotides: TGCAGCGTTGTGCCGGTGGGACTCTACGAGCAGTACTTC. It encodes CSVVPVGLYEQYF.

This clonotype occurred a few times. V gene TRBV29-1 combines with J gene TRBJ2-7; a weak D match, TRBD2 (6 bases). The V end was cut by 6 bases, the J end by 5 bases, with 17 bases between. Germline V gene data show CDR1 as SQVTM and CDR2 as ANQGSEA. The CDR3 is 13 amino acids. CDR3 nucleotides: TGCAGCGTGATATTTGGGACTCTCAACGAGCAGTACTTC. This codes for CSVIFGTLNEQYF.

The V and J genes are TRBV12-3 or TRBV12-4 and TRBJ2-7; unclear D gene. This CDR3 has 13 residues. V shed 3 bases and J shed 4 bases, with 10 bases lying between them. CDR3 sequence reads: CASSLTWGYEQYF. The CDR3 DNA sequence: TGTGCCAGCAGTTTGACATGGGGATACGAGCAGTACTTC.